This T cell receptor beta chain was captured by sequencing in a study of T cells in Graves' hyperthyroidism and ophthalmopathy. Findings and limits, study-wide: Most clonotypes expanded in the thyroid (above 0.001) were also present in blood.

This clonotype was observed a few times. Its matching antigen is unknown. The source material, RNA transcripts, was used to amplify TCR beta CDR3 regions. The primer set for the first-round RT-PCR of the TCR CDR3 was HTBI. In TCRdb, the multiplex PCR reads were re-called with MiXCR into one record per CDR3 protein. The sample consists of 300,000 to 450,000 distinct CDR3 sequences, about 13% of them appearing once. V shed 5 bases and J shed 2 bases, with 10 bases lying between them. In germline, CDR1 is SNHLY, CDR2 FYNNEI. This CDR3 comprises 15 residues. The hyperthyroidism patients had all been newly diagnosed, and their disease duration was under 2 months. Their ages ranged from 18 to 65 years.

V usage is TRBV2 and J usage is TRBJ1-6; D call uncertain. This receptor was taken from a man under 40 with Graves' hyperthyroidism that later progressed to Graves' ophthalmopathy. Sequences were obtained from blood. The CDR3 nucleotides read TGTGCCAGCAGTTTGCTGGGCACCTATAATTCACCCCTCCACTTT. This codes for CASSLLGTYNSPLHF.